Following are 15 T cell receptor beta chains from one sample sequenced in a study of blood T cell repertoires in COVID-19. Measured with immunoSEQ multiplex PCR; TCRdb has only the in-frame clones, and not every one. This sample has a few hundred thousand clones; approximately 88% occur once, and the top ten carry 0.85% to 1%. Sequenced sample: peripheral blood. Source of these receptors: a woman between 40 and 50 years old who had recovered from COVID-19.

The J gene is TRBJ2-1, the V gene TRBV2, with D perhaps TRBD2 (5 bases). The CDR3 length is 15 residues. Trimming took off 8 bases at V and 0 bases at J, with 14 bases between the two ends. Germline CDR1 SNHLY, CDR2 FYNNEI. The CDR3 sequence is CASSGSQSSYNEQFF. As DNA, the CDR3 is TGTGCCAGCTCGGGATCCCAGAGCTCCTACAATGAGCAGTTCTTC.

The rearrangement links TRBV11-1 to TRBJ2-1; 7 positions match TRBD2. Germline CDR1 is SGHAT and CDR2 is FQDESV (reference sequence). There are 15 residues in the CDR3. Losses at the gene ends were 0 bases for V and 3 bases for J; bases not matched to a gene: 2. The CDR3 is CASSLAGGNYNEQFF. In nucleotides, the CDR3 is TGTGCCAGCAGCTTAGCGGGAGGGAACTACAATGAGCAGTTCTTC.

The chain recombines TRBV20-1 with TRBJ2-2, with TRBD1 matching 12 bases. The germline V gene has CDR1 DFQATT and CDR2 SNEGSKA (reference sequence). The V and J ends lost 6 bases and 6 bases, in that order; junction bases with no gene match: 11. The CDR3 is made up of 16 amino acids. The CDR3 loop reads CSASAPGQGAPGELFF. Written as DNA, the CDR3 is TGCAGTGCGAGTGCCCCGGGACAGGGGGCGCCCGGGGAGCTGTTTTTT.

The V and J genes are TRBV3-1 (or the pseudogene TRBV3-2) and TRBJ2-3; tentative D call: TRBD2 (6 bases). With 3 bases removed from V and 0 bases from J, the gap between germline ends came to 13 bases. CDR3 length equals 16 residues. Germline CDR1 LGHDT, CDR2 YNNKEL (reference sequence). The CDR3 spells CASSQGGLLSTDTQYF. CDR3 nucleotide sequence: TGTGCCAGCAGCCAGGGCGGACTACTAAGCACAGATACGCAGTATTTT.

This sequence joins TRBV6-5 and TRBJ2-7; D is possibly TRBD2 (5 bases). Deletions cut 7 bases from V and 7 bases from J, with 17 bases between. The CDR3 length is 13 residues. Per the germline V gene, CDR1 is MNHEY and CDR2 is SVGAGI. In nucleotides, the CDR3 is TGTGCCAGCAAGAACAGCGGAATGGGGGAGCAGTACTTC. This translates into CASKNSGMGEQYF.

V usage is TRBV27 and J usage is TRBJ1-2; D gene uncertain. The CDR3 sequence is 14 residues long. From germline, CDR1 is MNHEY and CDR2 SMNVEV (reference sequence). Between the trimmed V and J ends, which lost 0 bases and 8 bases, there was a span of 13 bases. CDR3 loop: CASSLSPGSEGYTF. The CDR3 nucleotides are TGTGCCAGCAGTTTATCTCCCGGTTCCGAGGGCTACACCTTC.

The rearrangement joins TRBV7-3 to TRBJ2-5; TRBD2 is a possible D gene (7 bases). This CDR3 is 16 amino acids long. The germline V gene has CDR1 SGHTA and CDR2 FQGTGA. The V gene lost 0 bases and the J gene lost 2 bases, with 13 bases spanning the gap. The CDR3 loop is CASSLTSGTLQETQYF. The CDR3 DNA follows: TGTGCCAGCAGCTTAACGAGCGGGACATTGCAAGAGACCCAGTACTTC.

The chain couples TRBV30 to TRBJ2-1; 9 bases fit TRBD2. V lost 0 bases, J lost 9 bases, and 9 bases stayed unmatched. CDR1 GTSNPN and CDR2 SVGIG come from the germline V gene (reference sequence). This CDR3 comprises 15 residues. CDR3 in DNA: TGTGCCTGGAGTGTCGATAGCGGGAGAGAGGTTGAGCAGTTCTTC. Amino acid sequence: CAWSVDSGREVEQFF.

The rearrangement uses TRBV6-5 and TRBJ1-1, with a weak D call TRBD1 (5 bases). V lost 7 bases and J lost 11, with 14 bases in between. CDR1 MNHEY and CDR2 SVGAGI come from the germline V gene. There are 11 residues in the CDR3. The CDR3 is CASTPDTLAFF. The DNA for the CDR3 is TGTGCCAGCACCCCGGACACTCTGGCTTTCTTT.

The CDR3 reads CASSHPTRADTQYF. The CDR3 DNA reads TGCGCCAGCAGCCACCCGACTAGGGCAGATACGCAGTATTTT. The chain combines TRBV4-1 with TRBJ2-3; weak D call: TRBD2 (6 bases). V shed 3 bases and J shed 4 bases, with 11 bases lying between them. CDR1 and CDR2 (germline): MGHRA, YSYEKL. CDR3 length equals 14 residues.

The V and J genes are TRBV11-3 and TRBJ2-3; D unresolved. CDR1 and CDR2 from the germline V gene are SGHNT and YENEEA. V lost 0 bases and J lost 3, with 10 bases in between. The CDR3 loop spans 15 amino acids. The CDR3 region has the DNA TGTGCCAGCAGCTTAGAATCCACTTCTACAGATACGCAGTATTTT. Protein sequence: CASSLESTSTDTQYF. Complete variable domain (other parts from reference TRBV11-3 and TRBJ2-3): EAGVVQSPRYKIIEKKQPVAFWCNPISGHNTLYWYLQNLGQGPELLIRYENEEAVDDSQLPKDRFSAERLKGVDSTLKIQPAELGDSAVYLCASSLESTSTDTQYFGPGTRLTVL.

The chain is built from TRBV3-1 (or the pseudogene TRBV3-2) and TRBJ2-7; 9 bases agree with TRBD2. V was clipped by 5 bases and J by 6 bases; unmatched bases: 17. This CDR3 has 17 residues. The germline V gene encodes CDR1 LGHDT and CDR2 YNNKEL (reference sequence). CDR3 sequence reads: CASSSGGGASGNAEQYF. CDR3 DNA: TGTGCCAGCAGCTCGGGGGGGGGAGCTAGCGGGAACGCCGAGCAGTACTTC.

The V and J genes are TRBV9 and TRBJ2-3, with D perhaps TRBD1 (5 bases). Germline loops: CDR1 SGDLS, CDR2 YYNGEE. This CDR3 spans 15 amino acids. The germline V and J ends were trimmed by 4 bases and 3 bases, with 15 bases remaining between them. The chain's CDR3 is CASSSTLGVTDTQYF. The CDR3 nucleotides read TGTGCCAGCAGCTCCACCCTAGGGGTGACAGATACGCAGTATTTT.

This clone was observed a handful of times. V gene TRBV6-1 combines with J gene TRBJ2-3; 8 bases map to TRBD2. Germline CDR1 and CDR2: MNHNS and SASEGT. The CDR3 spans 15 residues. Trimming at V came to 2 bases and at J to 5 bases, leaving 6 bases not matched to a gene. Written as DNA, the CDR3 is TGTGCCAGCAGTGAACTAGCGGGTGGAAGAGATACGCAGTATTTT. This translates into CASSELAGGRDTQYF.

The rearrangement uses TRBV7-3 and TRBJ2-2; tentatively, D is TRBD1 (6 bases). The CDR3 runs 13 residues. Trimming took off 5 bases at V and 7 bases at J, with 11 bases between the two ends. CDR1 and CDR2 (germline): SGHTA, FQGTGA. In DNA, the CDR3 is TGTGCCAGCAGCCAGGGGTTTGGCGGGGAGCTGTTTTTT. This sequence encodes CASSQGFGGELFF.